This T cell receptor (beta chain) was profiled in a study of persistence of HIV-infected CD4 T cells. This nonspecific control used anti-CD3/anti-CD28 bead stimulation of CD4+ T cells. Sorting selected CD4+ T cells upregulating both CD40 ligand and CD69. Donors had CD4+ T cell counts above 400 cells/uL and were CMV-seropositive. A note on this clone: Its antigen remains unidentified.

The immunoSEQ assay was version 4, run in survey mode. Only in-frame clones appear in the TCRdb table, and some are missing; sequencing was by immunoSEQ multiplex PCR. This table has 37,000 or so clones, around 90% appearing once. CDR1 and CDR2 (germline): MNHEY, SVGAGI. Deletions cut 8 bases from V and 2 bases from J, with 16 bases between. The CDR3 loop spans 14 amino acids. The rearrangement uses TRBV6-5 and TRBJ2-7; D gene uncertain. The receptor comes from an adult man with HIV who was CMV-seropositive. Material: CD4+ T cells sorted from PBMCs after roughly 18-hour stimulation, obtained from a patient who received antiretroviral therapy. The CDR3 DNA reads TGTGCCAGCGCCCTTACCTTAAACACCTACGAGCAGTACTTC. Translated, it gives CASALTLNTYEQYF.